The entry that follows covers one T cell receptor (beta chain) sequence. Its cognate antigen has yet to be identified. No much larger clone exists at a distance of one base, and base qualities are not known. Library preparation used the immunoSEQ multiplex PCR assay. Entries here come from immuneACCESS through TCRdb and include only in-frame sequences with V and J called. Some clones fail to appear in such tables; in the studies checked, an unresolved V gene covers under half of the shortfall, and the cause of the remainder is unknown. For this sample the table gives roughly 42,000 clones, of which 70% to 85% were detected only once. Together, the top ten hold over 1% of the sample. This record comes from a study of preoperative IRX-2 immunotherapy in early breast cancer (dated by TCRdb to 2018 to 2020). Reading the label with the study, this specimen's treatment or condition is: preoperative locoregional IRX-2 cytokine immunotherapy. The samples were obtained from a phase Ib study that tested preoperative, locoregional IRX-2 cytokine immunotherapy designed to prime immune responses. Before surgery, IRX-2 was given to the donors, who were patients with early-stage breast cancer.

The CDR3 covers 15 residues, taking in both the cysteine and the phenylalanine. Only the CDR3 DNA is retained, 45 bases long and in frame from the first base. Trimming removed 6 bases from V and 8 bases from J, leaving 19 bases between the germline ends. The receptor chain draws on TRBV23-1 and TRBJ1-4; the D gene cannot be resolved reliably. TRBV23-1 is treated as an ORF (open reading frame) with a function not yet certain. This receptor was identified in a human donor with breast cancer. The specimen comprised tumor tissue, sampled after IRX-2 immunotherapy. The CDR3 region: CASSFSSGPGEKLFF. The nucleotides read TGCGCCAGCAGCTTCTCTAGTGGCCCTGGGGAAAAACTGTTTTTT.